This T cell receptor beta chain comes out of a study of CD8 T cells in Susac syndrome (dated by TCRdb to between 2017 and 2020). About the investigation overall: Repertoire sequencing was used to test whether CD8+ T cell activation and differentiation in Susac syndrome was antigen driven. Clonality of the CD8+ T cell repertoire was compared between roughly 13 healthy donors, approximately 14 Susac syndrome patients and around 15 multiple sclerosis patients.

On this clonotype: The clone's antigen remains unknown. Base qualities were left out, and no much larger clone turns up one base away.

V lost 0 bases and J lost 8 bases, and the count of bases not matched to a germline gene is 9. Measured from the cysteine to the phenylalanine, the CDR3 is 17 residues long. Just CDR3 DNA is preserved here, 51 bases in frame from base 1. CDR1 LGHNA and CDR2 YNFKEQ are derived from the germline V gene. RNA was extracted with the RNeasy kit and 0.5 to 1 ug was reverse transcribed using random hexamers. TCR beta CDR3 regions were amplified with the immunoSEQ multiplex PCR assay covering 54 Vbeta and 13 Jbeta segments. To correct PCR amplification bias, a synthetic template baseline was used for both primer optimization and computational correction. From the authors' description of their analysis: Reads were annotated to V, D and J genes per IMGT and analyzed with immunoSEQ Analyzer, keeping only productive sequences. To calculate clonality, Shannon entropy was normalized by log2 of the number of productive unique sequences and then subtracted from one. Public and private clones were assessed among the 100 most prevalent clones of each patient and control. Susac-specific clones were defined as absent from healthy and MS cohorts, 1052 published viral clones and other ImmuneACCESS disease sequences. In-frame beta chains were kept once TCRdb had trimmed the public reads at Q25 with fastp and called clones with MiXCR. A single entry per CDR3 protein holds the most common genes and DNA from its merged rows. TCRdb's processing, not the authors', yielded these V and J calls. The sample table lists 78,000 or so distinct CDR3 sequences, less than 95% of them with a count of one. Clones ranked in the top ten supply around 0.4% of the sample.

Peripheral blood CD8+ and CD4+ T cells from healthy donors, Susac syndrome patients and multiple sclerosis patients were profiled by high-throughput TCR beta sequencing. The multiple sclerosis controls were treatment-naive patients whose relapsing-remitting disease, either stable or active, fulfilled the revised McDonald criteria. Bulk CD8+ and CD4+ T cells were purified by magnetic negative isolation, while CD8+ TEMRA cells were enriched using FACS. Blood was drawn into EDTA tubes, processed within 24 hours, and PBMCs were isolated by density gradient centrifugation. PBMCs intended for TCR sequencing were cryopreserved in liquid nitrogen and thawed later in a water bath at 37 degrees C. Purity of sorted or isolated CD4+, CD8+ and CD8+ TEMRA cells was at least 90%. Study-wide findings and limitations: The number of individuals in the TCR sequencing and HLA analysis was recognized as being relatively small.

This TCR came from a human donor with multiple sclerosis. The chain uses TRBV4-2 and TRBJ2-1, and 11 junctional nucleotides match TRBD2. Sequencing input: CD8+ T cells from PBMCs. The bases are TGTGCCAGCAGCCAAGATCCGCAACTAGCGGGGGTTTATGAGCAGTTCTTC. Its product reads: CASSQDPQLAGVYEQFF.